This T cell receptor (beta chain) was sequenced for a study of CD8 T cells in Susac syndrome. cDNA came from approximately 0.5 to 1 ug RNA primed by random hexamers. Multiplex immunoSEQ PCR targeted 54 Vbeta and 13 Jbeta TCR beta segments. Each CDR3 protein is one row after TCRdb ran MiXCR on the immunoSEQ multiplex PCR reads. The sample shows about 150,000 distinct CDR3 sequences, roughly 96% of them seen only once. CD8+ and CD4+ T cells taken from blood had their TCR beta sequenced. The multiple sclerosis control group comprised treatment-naive patients with stable or active relapsing-remitting disease. It was negative isolation that provided the CD8+ and CD4+ T cells, whereas TEMRA cells were enriched by FACS. The source is a human donor with multiple sclerosis. Sample: CD4+ T cells from PBMCs.

The chain's CDR3 is CSGSGLAGGSEQYF. CDR3 nucleotide sequence: TGCAGCGGTTCGGGACTAGCGGGAGGCAGCGAGCAGTACTTC. The rearrangement uses TRBV29-1 and TRBJ2-7, with 15 bases that match TRBD2. J lost 6 bases, V lost 7 bases, and 7 bases had no gene match. The V gene's germline CDR1 is SQVTM and CDR2 ANQGSEA. The CDR3 is made up of 14 amino acids.